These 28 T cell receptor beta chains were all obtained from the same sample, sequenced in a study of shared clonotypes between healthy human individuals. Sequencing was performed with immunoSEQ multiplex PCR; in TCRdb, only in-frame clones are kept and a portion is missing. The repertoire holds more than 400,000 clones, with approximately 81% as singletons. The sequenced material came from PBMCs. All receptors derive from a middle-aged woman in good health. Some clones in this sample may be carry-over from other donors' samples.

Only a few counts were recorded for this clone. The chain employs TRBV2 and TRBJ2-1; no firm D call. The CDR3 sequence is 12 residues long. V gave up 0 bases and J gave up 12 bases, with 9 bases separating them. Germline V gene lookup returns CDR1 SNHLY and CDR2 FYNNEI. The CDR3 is CASSEALQAQFF. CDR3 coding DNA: TGTGCCAGCAGTGAAGCGCTTCAGGCGCAGTTCTTC.

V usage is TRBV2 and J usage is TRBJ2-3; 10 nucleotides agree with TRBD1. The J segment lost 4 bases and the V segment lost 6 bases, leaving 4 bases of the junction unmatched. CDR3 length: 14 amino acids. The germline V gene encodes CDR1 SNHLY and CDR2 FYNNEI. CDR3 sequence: CASRGTGASDTQYF. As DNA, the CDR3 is TGTGCCAGCAGGGGGACAGGGGCATCAGATACGCAGTATTTT.

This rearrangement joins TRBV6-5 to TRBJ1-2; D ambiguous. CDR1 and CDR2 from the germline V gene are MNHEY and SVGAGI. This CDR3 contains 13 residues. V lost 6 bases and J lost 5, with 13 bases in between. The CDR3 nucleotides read TGTGCCAGCAGCCTACGGGGTTCTTATGGCTACACCTTC. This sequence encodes CASSLRGSYGYTF.

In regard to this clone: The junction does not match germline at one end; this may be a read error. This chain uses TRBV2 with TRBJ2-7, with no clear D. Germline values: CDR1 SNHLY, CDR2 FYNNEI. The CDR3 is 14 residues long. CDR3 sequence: CASGNSRASNEQYF. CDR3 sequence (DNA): TGTGCCAGCGGAAATAGTAGGGCCTCCAACGAGCAGTACTTC.

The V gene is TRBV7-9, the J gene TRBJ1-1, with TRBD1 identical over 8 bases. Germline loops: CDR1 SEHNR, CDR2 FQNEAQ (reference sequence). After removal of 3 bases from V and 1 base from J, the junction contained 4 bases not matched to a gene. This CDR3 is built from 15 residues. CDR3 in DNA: TGTGCCAGCAGCTTTCACGGGACAGGGAACACTGAAGCTTTCTTT. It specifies CASSFHGTGNTEAFF.

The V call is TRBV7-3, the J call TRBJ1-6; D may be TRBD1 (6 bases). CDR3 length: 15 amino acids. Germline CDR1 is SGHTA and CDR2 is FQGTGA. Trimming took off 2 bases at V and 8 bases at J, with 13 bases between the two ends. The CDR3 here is CASSLEAGVDSPLHF. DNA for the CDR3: TGTGCCAGCAGCTTAGAGGCAGGGGTTGATTCACCCCTCCACTTT.

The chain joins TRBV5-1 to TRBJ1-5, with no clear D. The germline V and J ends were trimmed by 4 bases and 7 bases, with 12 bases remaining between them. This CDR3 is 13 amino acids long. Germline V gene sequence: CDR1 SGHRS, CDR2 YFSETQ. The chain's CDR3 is CASSTHLGQPQHF. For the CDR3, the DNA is TGCGCCAGCAGCACCCACCTTGGACAGCCCCAGCATTTT.

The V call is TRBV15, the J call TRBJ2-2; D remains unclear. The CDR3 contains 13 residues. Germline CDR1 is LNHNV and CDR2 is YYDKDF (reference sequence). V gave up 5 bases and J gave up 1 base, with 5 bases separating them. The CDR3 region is CATSGLNTGELFF. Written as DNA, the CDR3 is TGTGCCACCAGCGGTTTGAACACCGGGGAGCTGTTTTTT.

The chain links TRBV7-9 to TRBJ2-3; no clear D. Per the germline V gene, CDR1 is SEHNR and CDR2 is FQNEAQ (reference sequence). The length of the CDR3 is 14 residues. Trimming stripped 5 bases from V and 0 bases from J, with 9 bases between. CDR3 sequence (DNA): TGTGCCAGCAGCCTCACAATGAGCACAGATACGCAGTATTTT. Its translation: CASSLTMSTDTQYF.

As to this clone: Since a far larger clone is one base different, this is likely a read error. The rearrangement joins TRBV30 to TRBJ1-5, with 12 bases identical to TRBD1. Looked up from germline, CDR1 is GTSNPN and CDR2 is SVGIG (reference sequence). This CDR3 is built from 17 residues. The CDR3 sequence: CAWSALGGQGASQPQRF. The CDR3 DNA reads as TGTGCCTGGAGTGCCCTCGGGGGACAGGGGGCGAGTCAGCCCCAGCGTTTT. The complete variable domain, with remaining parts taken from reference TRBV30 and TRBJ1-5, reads SQTIHQWPATLVQPVGSPLSLECTVEGTSNPNLYWYRQAAGRGLQLLFYSVGIGQISSEVPQNLSASRPQDRQFILSSKKLLLSDSGFYLCAWSALGGQGASQPQRFGDGTRLSIL.

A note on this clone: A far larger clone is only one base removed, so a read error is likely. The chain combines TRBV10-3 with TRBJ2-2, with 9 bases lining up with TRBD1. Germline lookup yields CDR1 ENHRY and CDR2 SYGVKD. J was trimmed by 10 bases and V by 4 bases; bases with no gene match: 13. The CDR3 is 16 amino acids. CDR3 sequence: CAISGTGGQGAVELFF. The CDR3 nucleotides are TGTGCCATCAGTGGCACGGGGGGACAGGGCGCCGTGGAGCTGTTTTTT.

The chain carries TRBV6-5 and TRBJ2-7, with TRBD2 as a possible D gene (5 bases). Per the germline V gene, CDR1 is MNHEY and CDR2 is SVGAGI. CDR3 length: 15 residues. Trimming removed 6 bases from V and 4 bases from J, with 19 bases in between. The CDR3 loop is CASSPRGSSNYEQYF. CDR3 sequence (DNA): TGTGCCAGCAGCCCTCGAGGGTCCTCGAATTACGAGCAGTACTTC.

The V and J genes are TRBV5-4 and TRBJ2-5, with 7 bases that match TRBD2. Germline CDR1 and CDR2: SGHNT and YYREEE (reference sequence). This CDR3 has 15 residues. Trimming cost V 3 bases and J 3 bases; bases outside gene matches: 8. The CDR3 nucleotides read TGTGCCAGCAGCTCTAGCGGTGGCCAGAAAGAGACCCAGTACTTC. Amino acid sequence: CASSSSGGQKETQYF.

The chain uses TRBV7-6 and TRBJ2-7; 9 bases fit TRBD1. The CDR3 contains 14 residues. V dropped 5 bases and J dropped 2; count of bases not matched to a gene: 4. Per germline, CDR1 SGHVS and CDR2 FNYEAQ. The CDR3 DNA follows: TGTGCCAGCAGCCGCGGGACAGGGACCTACGAGCAGTACTTC. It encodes CASSRGTGTYEQYF.

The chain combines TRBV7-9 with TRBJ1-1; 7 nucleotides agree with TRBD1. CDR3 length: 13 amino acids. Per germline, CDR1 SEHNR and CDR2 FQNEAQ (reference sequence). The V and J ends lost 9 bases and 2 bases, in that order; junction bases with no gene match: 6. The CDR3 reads CASNRGGNTEAFF. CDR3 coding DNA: TGTGCCAGTAACAGGGGAGGCAACACTGAAGCTTTCTTT.

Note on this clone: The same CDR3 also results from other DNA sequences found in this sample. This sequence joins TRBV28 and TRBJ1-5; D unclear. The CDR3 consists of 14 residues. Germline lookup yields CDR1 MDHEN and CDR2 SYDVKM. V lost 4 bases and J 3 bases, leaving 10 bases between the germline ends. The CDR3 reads CASSSRLFNQPQHF. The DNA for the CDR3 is TGTGCCAGCAGTTCCCGACTCTTCAATCAGCCCCAGCATTTT.

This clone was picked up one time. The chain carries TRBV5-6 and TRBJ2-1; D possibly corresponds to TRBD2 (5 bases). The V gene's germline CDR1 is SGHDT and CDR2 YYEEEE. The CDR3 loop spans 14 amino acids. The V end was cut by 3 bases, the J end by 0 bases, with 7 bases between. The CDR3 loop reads CASSSGSSYNEQFF. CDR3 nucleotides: TGTGCCAGCAGCTCTGGGAGCTCCTACAATGAGCAGTTCTTC.

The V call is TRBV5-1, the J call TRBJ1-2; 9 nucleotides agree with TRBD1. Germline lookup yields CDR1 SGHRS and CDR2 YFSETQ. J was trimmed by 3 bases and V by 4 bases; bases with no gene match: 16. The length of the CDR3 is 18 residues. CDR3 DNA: TGCGCCAGCAGCCTCCGCGCGGGACAGGGAAAGCTCGACTATGGCTACACCTTC. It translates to CASSLRAGQGKLDYGYTF.

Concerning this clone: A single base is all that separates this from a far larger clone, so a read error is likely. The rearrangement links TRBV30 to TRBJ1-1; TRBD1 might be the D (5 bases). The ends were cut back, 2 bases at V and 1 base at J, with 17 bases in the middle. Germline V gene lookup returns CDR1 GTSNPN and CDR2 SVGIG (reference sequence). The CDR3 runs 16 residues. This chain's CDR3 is CAWSNPRVRPNTEAFF. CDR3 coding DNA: TGTGCCTGGAGTAATCCCAGGGTTAGGCCGAACACTGAAGCTTTCTTT.

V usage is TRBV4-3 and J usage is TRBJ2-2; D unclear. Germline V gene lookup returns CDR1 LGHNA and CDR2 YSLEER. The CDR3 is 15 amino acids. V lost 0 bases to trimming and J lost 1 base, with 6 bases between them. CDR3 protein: CASSQDLLNTGELFF. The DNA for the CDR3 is TGCGCCAGCAGCCAAGATCTCCTGAACACCGGGGAGCTGTTTTTT.

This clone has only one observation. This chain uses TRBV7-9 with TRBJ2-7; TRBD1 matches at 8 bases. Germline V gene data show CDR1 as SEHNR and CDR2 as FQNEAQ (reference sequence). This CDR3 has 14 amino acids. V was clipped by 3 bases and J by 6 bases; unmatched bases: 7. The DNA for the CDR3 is TGTGCCAGCAGCTTCTACGGACAGGGTAGCGAGCAGTACTTC. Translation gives CASSFYGQGSEQYF.

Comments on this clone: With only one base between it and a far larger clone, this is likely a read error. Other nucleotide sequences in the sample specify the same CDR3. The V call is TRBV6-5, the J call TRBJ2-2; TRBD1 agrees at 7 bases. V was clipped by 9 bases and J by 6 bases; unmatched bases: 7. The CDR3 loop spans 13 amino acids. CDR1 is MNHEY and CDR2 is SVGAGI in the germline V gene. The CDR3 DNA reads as TGTGCCAGTAGCACAGGGGACGCCGGGGAGCTGTTTTTT. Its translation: CASSTGDAGELFF.

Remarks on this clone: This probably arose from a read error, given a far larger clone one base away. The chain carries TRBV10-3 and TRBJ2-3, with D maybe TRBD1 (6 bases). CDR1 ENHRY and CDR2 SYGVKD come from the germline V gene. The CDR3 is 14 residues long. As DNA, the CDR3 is TGTGCCATCAGTGACAGGGGTAGCACAGATACGCGGTATTTT. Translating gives CAISDRGSTDTRYF.

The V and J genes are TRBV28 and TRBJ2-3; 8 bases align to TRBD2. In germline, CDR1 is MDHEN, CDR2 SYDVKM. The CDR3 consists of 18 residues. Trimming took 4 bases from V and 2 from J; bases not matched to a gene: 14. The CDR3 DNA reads TGTGCCAGCAGTTCATCGCCGGGACTAGGGACCTTCACAGATACGCAGTATTTT. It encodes CASSSSPGLGTFTDTQYF.

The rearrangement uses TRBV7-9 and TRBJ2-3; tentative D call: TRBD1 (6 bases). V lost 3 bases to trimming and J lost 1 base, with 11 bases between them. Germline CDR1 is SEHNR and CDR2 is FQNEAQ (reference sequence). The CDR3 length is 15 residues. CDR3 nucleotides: TGTGCCAGCAGCTTGGCACAGGGTGGCACAGATACGCAGTATTTT. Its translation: CASSLAQGGTDTQYF.

The DNA for the CDR3 is TGTGCCAGCAGTAATTCCGCTCGGGGGAGCAATCAGCCCCAGCATTTT. Its protein product is CASSNSARGSNQPQHF. The chain links TRBV6-6 to TRBJ1-5, with a possible D match to TRBD1 (5 bases). The V end was cut by 5 bases, the J end by 1 base, with 15 bases between. The CDR3 contains 16 residues. Germline loops: CDR1 MNHNY, CDR2 SVGAGI (reference sequence).

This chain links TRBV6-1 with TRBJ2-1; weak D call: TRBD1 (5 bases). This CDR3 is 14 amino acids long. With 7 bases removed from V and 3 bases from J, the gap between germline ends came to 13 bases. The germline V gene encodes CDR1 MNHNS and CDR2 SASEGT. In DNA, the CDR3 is TGTGCCAGCATTCGCAGGGCCGGCTACAATGAGCAGTTCTTC. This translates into CASIRRAGYNEQFF.

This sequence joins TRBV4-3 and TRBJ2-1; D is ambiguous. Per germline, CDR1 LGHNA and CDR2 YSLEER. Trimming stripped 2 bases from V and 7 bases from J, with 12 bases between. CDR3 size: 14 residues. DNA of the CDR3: TGCGCCAGCAGCCAACGACCGGATGGGAATGAGCAGTTCTTC. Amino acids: CASSQRPDGNEQFF.